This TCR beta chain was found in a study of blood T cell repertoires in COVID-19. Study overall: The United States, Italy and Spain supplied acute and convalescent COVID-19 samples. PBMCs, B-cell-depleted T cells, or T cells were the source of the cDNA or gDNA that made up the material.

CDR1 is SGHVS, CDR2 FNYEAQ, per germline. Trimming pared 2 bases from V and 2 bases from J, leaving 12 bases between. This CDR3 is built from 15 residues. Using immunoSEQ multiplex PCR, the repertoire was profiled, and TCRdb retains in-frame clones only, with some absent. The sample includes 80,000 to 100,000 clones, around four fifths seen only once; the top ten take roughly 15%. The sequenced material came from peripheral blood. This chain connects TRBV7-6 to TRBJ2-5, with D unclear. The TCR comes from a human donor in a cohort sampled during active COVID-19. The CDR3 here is CASSLLAPPQETQYF. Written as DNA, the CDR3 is TGTGCCAGCAGCTTACTGGCACCTCCGCAAGAGACCCAGTACTTC.